This is a list of T cell receptor beta chains from one sample in a study of T cell responses to AZD1222 COVID-19 vaccine. TCRdb's copy holds only in-frame clones and misses some; the assay was immunoSEQ multiplex PCR. This sample yields about 15,000 clones, of which 88% are seen a single time; over 2.5% belongs to the top ten. This sample comprised peripheral blood, obtained 28 days after the second AZD1222 dose. The receptor source for this set is an adult who received the AZD1222 COVID-19 vaccine. CDR3s include the opening cysteine and the closing phenylalanine or tryptophan. D genes are given only for firm matches. The size of a clone is reported for some rows only, either as once, few or many, or as a class for expanded clones.

>TRBD2|TRBV28|NA|TRBJ2-1
TGTGCCAGCTATACTAGCGGGGCCTACAATGAGCAGTTCTTC
CASYTSGAYNEQFF
>NA|TRBV11-2|few|TRBJ2-7
TGTGCCAGCAGCTCCGCGAGGGGCGGTCTGAGCTCCTACGAGCAGTACTTC
CASSSARGGLSSYEQYF
>TRBD1|TRBV2|few|TRBJ1-1
TGTGCCAGCAGGGTCGGTCAGGGGGCAGGTGAAGCTTTCTTT
CASRVGQGAGEAFF
>NA|TRBV27|NA|TRBJ1-1
TGTGCCAGCAGCCGGCTGGGGGGAGTCGACACTGAAGCTTTCTTT
CASSRLGGVDTEAFF
>NA|TRBV11-1|NA|TRBJ2-1
TGTGCCAGCAGCTTAGAATTAAGGCAGAACAATGAGCAGTTCTTC
CASSLELRQNNEQFF
>NA|TRBV19|NA|TRBJ1-5
TGTGCCAGTAGTATATTGGGGGGCAATCAGCCCCAGCATTTT
CASSILGGNQPQHF
>NA|TRBV27|NA|TRBJ2-3
TGTGCCAGCAGTTTATCGATTGGTAGTTCTAGCACAGATACGCAGTATTTT
CASSLSIGSSSTDTQYF
>NA|TRBV14|NA|TRBJ2-1
TGTGCCAGCAGCCAAACAAAGCTTGCCCAGTTCTTC
CASSQTKLAQFF
>TRBD1|TRBV16|NA|TRBJ1-6
TGTGCCAGTACAGGACAGGGGAATTCACCCCTCCACTTT
CASTGQGNSPLHF
>TRBD1|TRBV12-3/TRBV12-4|NA|TRBJ1-4
TGTGCCAGCAGCCGACAGGGTGAAAAACTGTTTTTT
CASSRQGEKLFF
>TRBD2|TRBV3-1/TRBV3-2|NA|TRBJ2-3
TGTGCCAGCAGCCAAGCTCGGGAGGCACGGGGGGGTCAAGATACGCAGTATTTT
CASSQAREARGGQDTQYF
>TRBD1|TRBV18|NA|TRBJ1-6
TGTGCCAGCTCACCATACTCCCAAGGACAGGGTAGGGATTCACCCCTCCACTTT
CASSPYSQGQGRDSPLHF
>NA|TRBV28|NA|TRBJ2-7
TGTGCCAGCGGCAGGACCTACGAGCAGTACTTC
CASGRTYEQYF
>TRBD1|TRBV29-1|once|TRBJ1-2
TGCAGCGCCCAGGCGGTCAGGGGGCTTAGGGACTATGGCTACACCTTC
CSAQAVRGLRDYGYTF
>TRBD1|TRBV28|NA|TRBJ2-5
TGTGCCAGCAGCCGACCGGGACAGGGTCAAGAGACCCAGTACTTC
CASSRPGQGQETQYF
>TRBD1|TRBV29-1|NA|TRBJ1-2
TGCAGCGGGGGGACAGGGGTTGGTGGCTACACCTTC
CSGGTGVGGYTF
>TRBD1|TRBV7-8|NA|TRBJ1-1
TGTGCCAGCAGTTACAGGGACAGGGATTTAGCGGACCTCTTGGACACTGAAGCTTTCTTT
CASSYRDRDLADLLDTEAFF
>NA|TRBV6-2/TRBV6-3|NA|TRBJ2-7
TGTGCCAGCAGTCCCTTCAGGGCCTACGAGCAGTACTTC
CASSPFRAYEQYF
>NA|TRBV6-4|NA|TRBJ1-1
TGTGCCACAAGACGGTCTTTCACTGAAGCTTTCTTT
CATRRSFTEAFF
>TRBD1|TRBV6-1|NA|TRBJ1-2
TGTGCCAGCAGTGAAACAGGGGTTGGTGGCTACACCTTC
CASSETGVGGYTF
>NA|TRBV27|NA|TRBJ1-5
TGTGCCACCAGGAGGAGCCATAGCAATCAGCCCCAGCATTTT
CATRRSHSNQPQHF
>NA|TRBV13|NA|TRBJ2-3
TGTGCCAGCGGGAGGAATACGCAGTATTTT
CASGRNTQYF
>NA|TRBV19|NA|TRBJ2-3
TGTGCCAGTAGTATAGCGGCAGGGCGCACAGATACGCAGTATTTT
CASSIAAGRTDTQYF
>TRBD2|TRBV9|NA|TRBJ2-3
TGTGCCAGTAATAGACTAGCGGGGTCTGAAGATACGCAGTATTTT
CASNRLAGSEDTQYF
>TRBD2|TRBV28|NA|TRBJ2-2
TGTGCCAGCAGCCCACTAGCGGGGGGGCGGAACACCGGGGAGCTGTTTTTT
CASSPLAGGRNTGELFF
>NA|TRBV5-1|NA|TRBJ1-2
TGCGCCAGCAGCTTGGCACCTGCCCGCTATGGCTACACCTTC
CASSLAPARYGYTF
>NA|TRBV5-4|NA|TRBJ1-1
TGTGCCAGCAGCTTGGGGCGGGGGGCGAACACTGAAGCTTTCTTT
CASSLGRGANTEAFF
>TRBD2|TRBV2|NA|TRBJ2-2
TGTGCCAGCAATGACCTCGGACTAGCGGGAGTCACCGGGGAGCTGTTTTTT
CASNDLGLAGVTGELFF
>NA|TRBV2|once|TRBJ1-6
TGTGCCAGCACCAAGATTAACTATAATTCACCCCTCCACTTT
CASTKINYNSPLHF
>NA|TRBV7-2|NA|TRBJ1-5
TGTGCCAGCAGCTTAGTGATGGGCACCAATCAGCCCCAGCATTTT
CASSLVMGTNQPQHF
>TRBD1|TRBV18|NA|TRBJ2-2
TGTGCCAGCTCACCTGCAGGGGGTTTCGGTGTCGGGGAGCTGTTTTTT
CASSPAGGFGVGELFF
>NA|TRBV20-1|NA|TRBJ1-5
TGCAGTGCTAGTCCGACAGTGAATCAGCCCCAGCATTTT
CSASPTVNQPQHF
>TRBD1|TRBV19|NA|TRBJ2-2
TGTGCCTCTAGGGACAGGGATATCACCGGGGAGCTGTTTTTT
CASRDRDITGELFF
>NA|TRBV9|NA|TRBJ1-4
TGTGCCAGCAGCGTCGCGGACGGATTTAATGAAAAACTGTTTTTT
CASSVADGFNEKLFF
>NA|TRBV12-3/TRBV12-4|NA|TRBJ2-3
TGTGCCAGCAAATTCGGGGATACGCAGTATTTT
CASKFGDTQYF
>NA|TRBV28|NA|TRBJ1-4
TGTGCCAGCAGTTCCGCCGGGAGGGAGAAAGGCGAAAAACTGTTTTTT
CASSSAGREKGEKLFF
>NA|TRBV18|NA|TRBJ2-7
TGTGCCAGCTCCCCGAGTACCAGTCTTTCGGCCTACGAGCAGTACTTC
CASSPSTSLSAYEQYF
>TRBD2|TRBV9|NA|TRBJ2-1
TGTGCCAGCAGCGTAGAAGGTGCGGGGGTGGCGGGGCTAATGCAGTTCTTC
CASSVEGAGVAGLMQFF
>NA|TRBV5-1|NA|TRBJ2-5
TGCGCCAGCAGCTTGGGACATGGGGCGGAGACCCAGTACTTC
CASSLGHGAETQYF
>TRBD1|TRBV28|NA|TRBJ1-2
TGTGCCAGCAGTTTACAAGGACAGGGACGCTATGGCTACACCTTC
CASSLQGQGRYGYTF
>NA|TRBV28|NA|TRBJ1-2
TGTGCCAGCAGATTTAACTATGGCTACACCTTC
CASRFNYGYTF
>TRBD1|TRBV19|NA|TRBJ2-5
TGTGCCAGTAGAAACAGGGGGCAAGAGACCCAGTACTTC
CASRNRGQETQYF
>TRBD1|TRBV27|NA|TRBJ1-2
TGTGCCAGCAGTCGCCGGACAGGGGGCCAGGGCTACACCTTC
CASSRRTGGQGYTF
>NA|TRBV7-6|NA|TRBJ1-6
TGTGCCAGCAGCTCGGGACGAGCCTATAATTCACCCCTCCACTTT
CASSSGRAYNSPLHF
>TRBD2|TRBV24-1|once|TRBJ2-5
TGTGCCACCAGTGATATTCGAAGAGGGACTAGCGAAGAGACCCAGTACTTC
CATSDIRRGTSEETQYF
>NA|TRBV7-8|NA|TRBJ1-6
TGTGCCAGCAGCCGTCTTCAAAACAGTGCCTATAATTCACCCCTCCACTTT
CASSRLQNSAYNSPLHF
>NA|TRBV7-3|NA|TRBJ2-1
TGTGCCAGCAGCATACAGAAAATAAATTACAATGAGCAGTTCTTC
CASSIQKINYNEQFF
>NA|TRBV27|NA|TRBJ2-7
TGTGCCAGCAGGCTGTCTTCGGCGGGGCCTTACGAGCAGTACTTC
CASRLSSAGPYEQYF
>NA|TRBV29-1|NA|TRBJ1-2
TGCAGCGCGATTATAAAGGGAGGCTACACCTTC
CSAIIKGGYTF
>NA|TRBV29-1|NA|TRBJ2-3
TGCAGCGTTGAACAGACAGTCAAAGATACGCAGTATTTT
CSVEQTVKDTQYF
>TRBD2|TRBV7-8|NA|TRBJ2-7
TGTGCCAGCAGCTCCGGACTAGCGGGAATGCTACGGGAGCAGTACTTC
CASSSGLAGMLREQYF